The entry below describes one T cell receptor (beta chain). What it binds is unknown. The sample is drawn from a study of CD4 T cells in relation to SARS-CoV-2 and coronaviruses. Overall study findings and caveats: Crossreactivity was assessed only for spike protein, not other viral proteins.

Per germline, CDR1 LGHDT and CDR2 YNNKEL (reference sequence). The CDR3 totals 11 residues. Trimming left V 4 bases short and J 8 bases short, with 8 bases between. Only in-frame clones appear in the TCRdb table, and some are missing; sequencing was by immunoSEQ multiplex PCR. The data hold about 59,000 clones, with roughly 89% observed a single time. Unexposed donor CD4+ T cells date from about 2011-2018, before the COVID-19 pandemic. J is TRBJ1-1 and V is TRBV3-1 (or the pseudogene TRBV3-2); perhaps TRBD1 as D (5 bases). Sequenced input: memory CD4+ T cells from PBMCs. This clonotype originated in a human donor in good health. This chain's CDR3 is CASSLREEAFF. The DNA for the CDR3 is TGTGCCAGCAGCCTCAGGGAGGAAGCTTTCTTT.